The present entry profiles one T cell receptor (beta chain) with its context. V was pared by 3 bases and J by 1 base, with 10 bases between. The CDR3 spans 14 residues. From germline, CDR1 is SGDLS and CDR2 YYNGEE. The sample is drawn from a study of blood T cell repertoires in COVID-19. Study as a whole: Samples came from the United States, Italy and Spain, spanning acute and convalescent COVID-19. PBMCs, B-cell-depleted T cells, or T cells provided the cDNA or gDNA that made up the material.

Original handling: Counts of nucleated cells, estimated from reference gene primer amplification, were obtained. Data came from immunoSEQ multiplex PCR; TCRdb stores just in-frame clones and leaves some out. The V and J calls and the clone size are those of that table, but D and trimming were determined from the DNA. The table has some 130,000 clones, about 80% seen once; the top ten hold 16%. The gene calls are TRBV9 and TRBJ1-1, with D tentatively TRBD1 (6 bases). The material sequenced was peripheral blood. The clonotype was recovered from a woman aged 45-60 years with acute or convalescent COVID-19. CDR3 in amino acids: CASSALDRNTEAFF. In nucleotides, the CDR3 is TGTGCCAGCAGCGCCCTGGACAGGAACACTGAAGCTTTCTTT.